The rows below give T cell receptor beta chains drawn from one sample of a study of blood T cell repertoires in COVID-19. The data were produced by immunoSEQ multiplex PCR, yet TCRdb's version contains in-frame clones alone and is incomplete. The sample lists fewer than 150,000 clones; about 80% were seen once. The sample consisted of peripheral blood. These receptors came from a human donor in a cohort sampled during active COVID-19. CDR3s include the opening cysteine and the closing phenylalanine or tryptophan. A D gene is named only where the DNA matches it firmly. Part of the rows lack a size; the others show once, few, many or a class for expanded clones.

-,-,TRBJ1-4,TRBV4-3,TGCGCCAGCAGCCAAGATCTACAGAATGAAAAACTGTTTTTT,CASSQDLQNEKLFF
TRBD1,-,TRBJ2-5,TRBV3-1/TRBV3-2,TGTGCCAGCAGCCTGTACCGGACAGGGGGCGCTGAGACCCAGTACTTC,CASSLYRTGGAETQYF
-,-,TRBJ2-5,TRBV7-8,TGTGCCAGCAGCCCCCGAGACTATCCAGGTCAAGGGACCCAGTACTTC,CASSPRDYPGQGTQYF
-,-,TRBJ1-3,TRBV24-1,TGTGCCACCAGTTCAGGGGCAGGGAACACCATATATTTT,CATSSGAGNTIYF
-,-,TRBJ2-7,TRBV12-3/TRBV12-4,TGTGCCAGCAGTTTAGGGCAGGGCGTCGCGCAAGGATTC,CASSLGQGVAQGF
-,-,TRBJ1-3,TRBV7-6,TGTGCCAGCAGCCCGGGACATCTCTCTGGAAACACCATATATTTT,CASSPGHLSGNTIYF
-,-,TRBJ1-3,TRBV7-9,TGTGCCAGCAGCCCGTCAGGGAATGGAAACACCATATATTTT,CASSPSGNGNTIYF
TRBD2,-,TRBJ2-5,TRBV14,TGTGCCAGCAGCCTCTCGGGACTAGCCCCAGAGACCCAGTACTTC,CASSLSGLAPETQYF
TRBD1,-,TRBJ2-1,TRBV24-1,TGTGCCACCAGTGATTTGAAGGGACAGGGGGGTAATGAGCAGTTCTTC,CATSDLKGQGGNEQFF
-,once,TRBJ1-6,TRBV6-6,TGTGCCAGCACTTTAGGGGAAAACGATAATTCACCCCTCCACTTT,CASTLGENDNSPLHF
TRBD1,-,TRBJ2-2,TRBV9,TGTGCCAGCAGCCCCTGGGGACAGGGCCACACCGGGGAGCTGTTTTTT,CASSPWGQGHTGELFF
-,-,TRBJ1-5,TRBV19,TGTGCCAGTAGCGCCGATGGAGTTCAGCCCCAGCATTTT,CASSADGVQPQHF
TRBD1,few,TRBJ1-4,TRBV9,TGTGCCAGCAGCGTAGGGACAGGGGGAACGGGTGAAAAACTGTTTTTT,CASSVGTGGTGEKLFF
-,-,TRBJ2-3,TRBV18,TGTGCCAGCTCACCTCGGGACAAGGTTCTCGATACGCAGTATTTT,CASSPRDKVLDTQYF
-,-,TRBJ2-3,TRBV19,TGTGCCAGTAGTAGCCTAAGCACAGATACGCAGTATTTT,CASSSLSTDTQYF
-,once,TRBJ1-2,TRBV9,TGTGCCAGCAGCGTAGGCCGGGGGGGATTGAATGGCTACACCTTC,CASSVGRGGLNGYTF
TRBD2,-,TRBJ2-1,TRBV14,TGTGCCAGCAGCCTCTTAGGAGCGGGGGGGCTAAATGAGCAGTTCTTC,CASSLLGAGGLNEQFF
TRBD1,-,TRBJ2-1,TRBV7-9,TGTGCCAGCAGCAAGTCCCTCTCACAGGGGAGAAGCTCCTACAATGAGCAGTTCTTC,CASSKSLSQGRSSYNEQFF
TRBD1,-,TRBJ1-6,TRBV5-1,TGCGCCAGCAGCCAGAAGGACAGGGGTAATTCACCCCTCCACTTT,CASSQKDRGNSPLHF
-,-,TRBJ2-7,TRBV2,TGTGCCAGCAGTAACGGGCCGGAGGGCTACGAGCAGTACTTC,CASSNGPEGYEQYF
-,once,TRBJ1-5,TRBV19,TGTGCCAGTAGTACTACTGATCAGCCCCAGCATTTT,CASSTTDQPQHF
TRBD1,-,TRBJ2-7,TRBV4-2,TGTGCCAGCAGCCCCCGATCCGGGACAGGGGGCGAAGGCGAGCAGTACTTC,CASSPRSGTGGEGEQYF
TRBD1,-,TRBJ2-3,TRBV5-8,TGTGCCAGCAGCTTGGGAACCGGGACAGGTTCAGATACGCAGTATTTT,CASSLGTGTGSDTQYF
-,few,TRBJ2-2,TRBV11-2,TGTGCCAGCAGCTTAGTCCGAGCGGCCGGGGAGCTGTTTTTT,CASSLVRAAGELFF
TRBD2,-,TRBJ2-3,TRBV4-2,TGTGCCAGCAGCCAAGTGGGGTTAGCGGGGGTTAGCACAGATACGCAGTATTTT,CASSQVGLAGVSTDTQYF
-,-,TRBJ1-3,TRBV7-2,TGTGCCAGCAGCCCAAACCACAACAGGGACACCATATATTTT,CASSPNHNRDTIYF
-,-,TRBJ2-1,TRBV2,TGTGCCAGCACCCAAGGGGGGGGACGCCTGAATGAGCAGTTCTTC,CASTQGGGRLNEQFF
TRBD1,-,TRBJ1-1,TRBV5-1,TGCGCCAGCCGACGACAGGGACTTAACACTGAAGCTTTCTTT,CASRRQGLNTEAFF
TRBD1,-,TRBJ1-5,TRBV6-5,TGTGCCAGCAGGGGGACAGGTCATCAGCCCCAGCATTTT,CASRGTGHQPQHF
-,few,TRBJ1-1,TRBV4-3,TGCGCCAGCAGGCTCGGACACCTGAACACTGAAGCTTTCTTT,CASRLGHLNTEAFF